Following are 5 T cell receptor beta chains from one sample sequenced in a study of neurological immune-mediated disorders. TCRdb passed the 5' RACE reads through MiXCR, listing each CDR3 protein once. The sample contains tens of thousands of distinct CDR3 sequences, roughly 14% of which appear only once. The sample consisted of PBMCs. All receptors derive from a woman between 50 and 59 years old with HTLV-1-associated myelopathy (HAM/TSP).

With regard to this clonotype: The junction shows a germline mismatch at one end, possibly a read error. V is TRBV28 and J is TRBJ2-2; D might be TRBD2 (6 bases). Germline CDR1 reads MDHEN; CDR2 reads SYDVKM. The CDR3 covers 15 residues. Here the CDR3 reads CANWGGTLHTGELFF. CDR3 sequence (DNA): TGTGCCAACTGGGGCGGGACCCTGCACACCGGGGAACTGTTTTTT.

The sample holds many counts of this clonotype. The chain has TRBV7-9 and TRBJ2-5; possibly TRBD1 or TRBD2 for D (5 bases each). The V end was cut by 5 bases, the J end by 5 bases, with 15 bases between. This CDR3 has 14 amino acids. The germline CDR1 and CDR2 sequences are SEHNR and FQNEAQ (reference sequence). CDR3 nucleotides: TGTGCCAGCAGCCGGCCGGGACGTGGGGAGACCCAGTACTTC. Residues: CASSRPGRGETQYF.

This clonotype was observed many times. The gene calls are TRBV7-2 and TRBJ1-1, with D perhaps TRBD1 (6 bases). Trimming shortened V by 1 base and J by 7 bases, and 16 bases separated the two germline ends. The CDR3 totals 15 residues. Germline lookup yields CDR1 SGHTA and CDR2 FQGNSA. This chain's CDR3 is CASSLDPGARGEAFF. CDR3 DNA: TGTGCCAGCAGCTTAGACCCAGGGGCGCGGGGTGAAGCTTTCTTT.

This clonotype was counted ten times or more. This chain uses TRBV20-1 with TRBJ2-3; 8 bases fit TRBD2. This CDR3 is built from 17 residues. The V and J ends lost 6 bases and 2 bases, in that order; junction bases with no gene match: 16. The germline gives CDR1 DFQATT, CDR2 SNEGSKA (reference sequence). For the CDR3, the DNA is TGCAGTGCGAGCCCACCCCTTAGCGGGGAGTCCACAGATACGCAGTATTTT. This sequence encodes CSASPPLSGESTDTQYF.

There are many counts of this clonotype. The V gene is TRBV5-5, the J gene TRBJ2-1, with unresolved D. V was trimmed by 0 bases and J by 4 bases, leaving 17 bases between them. The CDR3 spans 17 residues. The germline CDR1 and CDR2 sequences are SGHKS and YYEKEE (reference sequence). Here the CDR3 DNA reads TGTGCCAGCAGCTTGGATCCCACGTTAGTTGGTTACAATGAGCAGTTCTTC. Protein sequence: CASSLDPTLVGYNEQFF.